This record looks at one T cell receptor (beta chain) sequence and its context. The sample belongs to a study of blood T cells in healthy people across ages. A J-beta primer mix and a sample-barcoded 5' primer were used in a second PCR of roughly 7 to 12 cycles. Per-sample output comprised a minimum of 3 million paired-end reads containing CDR3. TCRdb re-called the 5' RACE reads through MiXCR, storing one row per CDR3 protein. Of around 1,900,000 distinct CDR3 sequences in the sample, about two fifths were seen once. CDR1 and CDR2 (germline): LGHDT, YNNKEL (reference sequence). The CDR3 runs 16 residues. The V gene end was trimmed by 1 base and the J gene end by 8 bases; junction bases not matched to a gene: 3.

The receptor comes from a human donor in good health. The gene calls are TRBV3-1 and TRBJ1-6; 12 bases match TRBD1. The sample taken for sequencing was blood. The chain's CDR3 is CASSQAGQGADSPLHF. As DNA, the CDR3 is TGTGCCAGCAGCCAAGCGGGACAGGGGGCCGATTCACCCCTCCACTTT.